Below are 14 T cell receptor beta chains sequenced from a single sample in a study of T cells after yellow fever vaccination. TCRdb used MiXCR to reprocess the 5' RACE reads, holding one entry per CDR3 protein. This sample has 400,000 or so distinct CDR3 sequences, with roughly 6.1% found just once. The starting material was PBMCs, obtained 5 days after the yellow fever booster vaccination. These receptors were collected from a man aged 30 to 45 who received the YFV17D yellow fever vaccine.

This clonotype turned up a few times. This sequence joins TRBV29-1 and TRBJ2-3; the D gene could be TRBD1 or TRBD2 (6 bases each). V dropped 7 bases and J dropped 5 bases, with 16 bases sitting between them. This CDR3 comprises 13 residues. From germline, CDR1 is SQVTM and CDR2 ANQGSEA. The CDR3 DNA reads as TGCAGCGCCTGGAGGGGGGAGGTAGATACGCAGTATTTT. It is translated as CSAWRGEVDTQYF.

In its sample, this clonotype was seen a few times. The chain has TRBV4-3 and TRBJ2-1, with D possibly matching TRBD1 (6 bases). V was trimmed by 5 bases and J by 9 bases, leaving 17 bases between them. CDR3 length equals 14 residues. Germline V gene sequence: CDR1 LGHNA, CDR2 YSLEER. CDR3 coding DNA: TGCGCCAGCAGCGGGCTAGCCCGAGGGGGTGAGCAGTTCTTC. As protein: CASSGLARGGEQFF.

For this clonotype: A much larger clone is a single base away; this may be a read error. The chain uses TRBV24-1 and TRBJ2-1; D unresolved. Per germline, CDR1 KGHDR and CDR2 SFDVKD. The CDR3 length is 11 residues. CDR3 coding DNA: TGTGCCACCAGTGACTACAATGATCAGTTCTTC. Amino acids: CATSDYNDQFF.

This clonotype appeared many times. The genes are TRBV10-3 and TRBJ1-2; tentative D call: TRBD1 (5 bases). V lost 0 bases, J lost 8 bases, and 19 bases lay in between. This CDR3 region has 16 residues. The germline V gene encodes CDR1 ENHRY and CDR2 SYGVKD. The CDR3 reads CAISESSYEGKDGYTF. The CDR3 DNA follows: TGTGCCATCAGTGAGTCTTCGTATGAGGGGAAGGACGGCTACACCTTC.

This clonotype was found a few times. The rearrangement links TRBV6-1 to TRBJ1-1; TRBD1 is a possible D gene (5 bases). Deletions cut 5 bases from V and 3 bases from J, with 7 bases between. CDR3 length: 12 amino acids. CDR1 is MNHNS, CDR2 SASEGT, per germline. The CDR3 nucleotides read TGTGCCAGCAGTCAGGGACACACTGAAGCTTTCTTT. It yields the protein CASSQGHTEAFF.

This rearrangement joins TRBV6-2 or TRBV6-3 to TRBJ2-5; the D is unclear. V was clipped by 6 bases and J by 5 bases, with 13 bases between them. Germline CDR1 reads MNHEY; CDR2 reads SVGEGT. The CDR3 has 13 residues. Here the CDR3 DNA reads TGTGCCAGCAGGTATTGGGTTCGGGAGACCCAGTACTTC. Translation: CASRYWVRETQYF.

This clonotype was seen a handful of times. The chain joins TRBV18 to TRBJ2-2, with unresolved D. Trimming shortened V by 6 bases and J by 4 bases, and 18 bases separated the two germline ends. Germline V gene data show CDR1 as KGHSH and CDR2 as LQKENI. CDR3 length: 16 residues. The CDR3 region is CASSPKGERTTGELFF. CDR3 DNA sequence: TGTGCCAGCTCTCCTAAAGGCGAGCGAACCACCGGGGAGCTGTTTTTT.

This clonotype was counted many times. The V call is TRBV12-3 or TRBV12-4, the J call TRBJ2-5, with 10 bases identical to TRBD1. The CDR3 has 15 residues. The junction had 10 bases not matched to a gene; V was cut back by 6 bases and J by 6 bases. The CDR3 is CASSHLRDRGQTQYF. The CDR3 DNA reads TGTGCCAGCAGCCACCTCCGGGACAGGGGACAGACCCAGTACTTC.

This clonotype was found many times. The chain carries TRBV5-1 and TRBJ2-5; TRBD2 aligns across 7 bases. The V segment lost 2 bases and the J segment 5 bases; nucleotides outside the gene matches: 9. This CDR3 is built from 15 residues. Germline V gives CDR1 SGHRS, CDR2 YFSETQ. The CDR3 region is CASSLATSVRETQYF. The CDR3 region has the DNA TGCGCCAGCAGCTTAGCTACTAGCGTGCGGGAGACCCAGTACTTC.

This clonotype was detected a few times. This chain's CDR3 is CASSSDRQWGYEQYF. Here the CDR3 DNA reads TGCGCCAGCAGCTCGGACCGCCAATGGGGCTACGAGCAGTACTTC. The chain has TRBV5-1 and TRBJ2-7, with unresolved D. CDR3 length: 15 residues. Trimming left V 3 bases short and J 3 bases short, with 16 bases between. CDR1 SGHRS and CDR2 YFSETQ come from the germline V gene.

This clonotype occurred many times. This chain connects TRBV28 to TRBJ1-5, with D possibly matching TRBD1 (5 bases). The V end lost 6 bases, the J end lost 6 bases, and 18 bases lay between the germline ends. The CDR3 loop spans 15 amino acids. CDR1 and CDR2 (germline): MDHEN, SYDVKM. The CDR3 spells CASSTQRGGGQPQHF. The DNA for the CDR3 is TGTGCCAGCAGCACTCAGAGGGGAGGAGGTCAGCCCCAGCATTTT.

J is TRBJ2-6 and V is TRBV29-1; 10 nucleotides match TRBD2. Germline V gene lookup returns CDR1 SQVTM and CDR2 ANQGSEA. The CDR3 consists of 17 residues. The trim removed 3 bases at V and 4 bases at J, leaving 9 bases unmatched. The CDR3 protein is CSVEGLAGVSGANVLTF. CDR3 DNA sequence: TGCAGCGTTGAGGGGCTAGCGGGAGTTTCCGGGGCCAACGTCCTGACTTTC.

This rearrangement joins TRBV6-5 to TRBJ1-4; D uncertain. The germline V gene has CDR1 MNHEY and CDR2 SVGAGI. V lost 2 bases, J lost 5 bases, and 9 bases lay in between. This CDR3 has 14 residues. The DNA of the CDR3 is TGTGCCAGCAGTTACAATGCGGTGAATGAAAAACTGTTTTTT. Residues: CASSYNAVNEKLFF.

This clonotype was observed many times. The chain uses TRBV12-3 or TRBV12-4 and TRBJ2-3, with 7 bases matching TRBD1. The CDR3 totals 15 residues. The junction had 10 bases not matched to a gene; V was cut back by 3 bases and J by 7 bases. In nucleotides, the CDR3 is TGTGCCAGCAGTTTCCCCTCTGACAGGGCTAATACGCAGTATTTT. This sequence encodes CASSFPSDRANTQYF.